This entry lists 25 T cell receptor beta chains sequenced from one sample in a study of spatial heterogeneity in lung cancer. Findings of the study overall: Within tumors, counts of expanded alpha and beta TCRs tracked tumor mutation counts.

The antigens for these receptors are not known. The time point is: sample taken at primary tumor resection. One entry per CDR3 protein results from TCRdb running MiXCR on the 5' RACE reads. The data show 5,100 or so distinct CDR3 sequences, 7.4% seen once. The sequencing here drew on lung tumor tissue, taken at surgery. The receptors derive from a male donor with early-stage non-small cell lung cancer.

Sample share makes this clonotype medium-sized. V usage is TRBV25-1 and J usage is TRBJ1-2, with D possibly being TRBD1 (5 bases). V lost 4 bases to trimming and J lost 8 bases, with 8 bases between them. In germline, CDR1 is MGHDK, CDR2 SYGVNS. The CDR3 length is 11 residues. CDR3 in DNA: TGTGCCAGCAGTGTAGGGGACGGCTACACCTTC. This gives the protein CASSVGDGYTF.

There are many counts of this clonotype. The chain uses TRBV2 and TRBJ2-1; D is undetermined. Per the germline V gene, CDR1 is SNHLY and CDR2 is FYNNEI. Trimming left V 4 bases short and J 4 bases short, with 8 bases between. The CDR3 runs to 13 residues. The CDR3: CASSVALYNEQFF. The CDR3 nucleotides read TGTGCCAGCAGTGTGGCGCTGTACAATGAGCAGTTCTTC. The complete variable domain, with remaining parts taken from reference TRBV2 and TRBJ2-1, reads EPEVTQTPSHQVTQMGQEVILRCVPISNHLYFYWYRQILGQKVEFLVSFYNNEISEKSEIFDDQFSVERPDGSNFTLKIRSTKLEDSAMYFCASSVALYNEQFFGPGTRLTVL.

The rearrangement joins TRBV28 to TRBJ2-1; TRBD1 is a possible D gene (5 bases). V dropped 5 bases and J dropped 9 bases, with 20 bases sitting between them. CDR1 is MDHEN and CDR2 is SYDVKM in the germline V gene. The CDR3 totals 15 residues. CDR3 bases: TGTGCCAGCAGTCGCACCGGGCAGGGTCTAAGTGAGCAGTTCTTC. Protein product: CASSRTGQGLSEQFF.

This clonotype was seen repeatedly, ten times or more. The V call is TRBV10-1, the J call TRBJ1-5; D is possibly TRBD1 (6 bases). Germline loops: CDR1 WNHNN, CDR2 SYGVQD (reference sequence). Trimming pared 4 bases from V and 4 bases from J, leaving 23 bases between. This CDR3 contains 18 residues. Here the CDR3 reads CASSVVGFRQARNQPQHF. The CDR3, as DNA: TGCGCCAGCAGTGTGGTTGGGTTCCGACAGGCTCGAAATCAGCCCCAGCATTTT.

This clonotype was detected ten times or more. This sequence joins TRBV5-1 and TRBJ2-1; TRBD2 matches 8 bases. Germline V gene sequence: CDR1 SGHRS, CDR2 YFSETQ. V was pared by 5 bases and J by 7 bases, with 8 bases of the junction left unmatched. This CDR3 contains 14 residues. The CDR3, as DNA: TGCGCCAGCAGTTCCAACGCGGGAGGAAATGAGCAGTTCTTC. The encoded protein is CASSSNAGGNEQFF.

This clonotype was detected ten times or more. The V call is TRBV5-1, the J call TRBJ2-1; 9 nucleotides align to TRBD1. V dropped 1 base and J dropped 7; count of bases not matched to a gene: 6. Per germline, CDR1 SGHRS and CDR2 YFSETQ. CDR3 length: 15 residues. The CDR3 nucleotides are TGCGCCAGCAGCTTGTCAGGGGGACAGGGTAATGAGCAGTTCTTC. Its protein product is CASSLSGGQGNEQFF.

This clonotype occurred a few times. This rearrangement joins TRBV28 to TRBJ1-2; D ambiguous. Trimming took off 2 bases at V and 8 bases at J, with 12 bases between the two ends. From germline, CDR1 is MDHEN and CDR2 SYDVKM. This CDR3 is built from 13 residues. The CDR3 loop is CASSLGRGRGYTF. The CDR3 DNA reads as TGTGCCAGCAGTTTAGGCCGGGGTCGGGGCTACACCTTC.

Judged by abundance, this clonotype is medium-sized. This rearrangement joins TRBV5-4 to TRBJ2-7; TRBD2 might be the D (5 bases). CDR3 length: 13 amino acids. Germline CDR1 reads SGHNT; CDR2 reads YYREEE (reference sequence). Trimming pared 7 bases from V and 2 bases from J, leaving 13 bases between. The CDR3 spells CASRRSGTYEQYF. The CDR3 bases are TGTGCCAGCCGGAGGAGCGGAACCTACGAGCAGTACTTC.

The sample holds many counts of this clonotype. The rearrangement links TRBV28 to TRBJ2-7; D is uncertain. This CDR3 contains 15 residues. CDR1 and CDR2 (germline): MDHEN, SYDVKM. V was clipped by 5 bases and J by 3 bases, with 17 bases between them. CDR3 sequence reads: CASSGPGRQSYEQYF. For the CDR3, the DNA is TGTGCCAGCAGTGGTCCGGGCCGCCAGAGCTACGAGCAGTACTTC. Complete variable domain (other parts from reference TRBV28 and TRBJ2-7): DVKVTQSSRYLVKRTGEKVFLECVQDMDHENMFWYRQDPGLGLRLIYFSYDVKMKEKGDIPEGYSVSREKKERFSLILESASTNQTSMYLCASSGPGRQSYEQYFGPGTRLTVT.

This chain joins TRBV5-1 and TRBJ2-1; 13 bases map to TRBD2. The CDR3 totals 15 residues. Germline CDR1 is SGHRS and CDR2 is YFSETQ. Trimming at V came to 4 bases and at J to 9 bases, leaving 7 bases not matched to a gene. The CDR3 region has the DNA TGCGCCAGCAGCCCCGGACTAGCGGGAGAGGGTGAGCAGTTCTTC. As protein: CASSPGLAGEGEQFF. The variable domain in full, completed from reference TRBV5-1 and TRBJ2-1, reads KAGVTQTPRYLIKTRGQQVTLSCSPISGHRSVSWYQQTPGQGLQFLFEYFSETQRNKGNFPGRFSGRQFSNSRSEMNVSTLELGDSALYLCASSPGLAGEGEQFFGPGTRLTVL.

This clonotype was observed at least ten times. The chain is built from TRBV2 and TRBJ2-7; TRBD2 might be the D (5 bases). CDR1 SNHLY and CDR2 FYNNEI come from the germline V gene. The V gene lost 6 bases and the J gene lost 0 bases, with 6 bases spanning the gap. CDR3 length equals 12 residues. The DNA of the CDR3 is TGTGCCAGCAGAGAGGGCTCCTACGAGCAGTACTTC. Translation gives CASREGSYEQYF.

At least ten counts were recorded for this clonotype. For the CDR3, the DNA is TGTGCCAGTAGTGAAGGGGGGTCGGCAGATACGCAGTATTTT. Its protein is CASSEGGSADTQYF. V gene TRBV19 combines with J gene TRBJ2-3, with D possibly being TRBD1 or TRBD2 (6 bases each). The V end lost 5 bases, the J end lost 4 bases, and 13 bases lay between the germline ends. CDR1 LNHDA and CDR2 SQIVND come from the germline V gene (reference sequence). The CDR3 sequence is 14 residues long.

CDR3 coding DNA: TGTGCCAGCAGCTTTAGCGGGGGAGAGACCCAGTACTTC. Translating gives CASSFSGGETQYF. J is TRBJ2-5 and V is TRBV5-5, with TRBD2 matching 9 bases. V trimming: 2 bases; J trimming: 4 bases; junction bases outside the gene matches: 0. The germline V gene encodes CDR1 SGHKS and CDR2 YYEKEE (reference sequence). The CDR3 covers 13 residues.

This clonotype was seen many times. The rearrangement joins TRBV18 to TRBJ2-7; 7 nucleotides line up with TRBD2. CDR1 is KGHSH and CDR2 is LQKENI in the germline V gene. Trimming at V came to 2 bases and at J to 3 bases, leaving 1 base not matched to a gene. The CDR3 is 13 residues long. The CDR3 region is CASSPKRDYEQYF. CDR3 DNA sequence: TGTGCCAGCTCACCAAAGCGGGACTACGAGCAGTACTTC.

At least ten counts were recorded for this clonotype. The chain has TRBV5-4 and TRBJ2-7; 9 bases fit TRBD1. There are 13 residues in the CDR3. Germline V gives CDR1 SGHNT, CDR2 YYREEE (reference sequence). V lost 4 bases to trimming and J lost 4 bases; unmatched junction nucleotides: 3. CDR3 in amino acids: CASSPDRGYEQYF. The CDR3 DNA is TGTGCCAGCAGCCCGGACAGGGGTTACGAGCAGTACTTC. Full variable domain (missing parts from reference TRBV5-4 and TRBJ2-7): ETGVTQSPTHLIKTRGQQVTLRCSSQSGHNTVSWYQQALGQGPQFIFQYYREEENGRGNFPPRFSGLQFPNYSSELNVNALELDDSALYLCASSPDRGYEQYFGPGTRLTVT.

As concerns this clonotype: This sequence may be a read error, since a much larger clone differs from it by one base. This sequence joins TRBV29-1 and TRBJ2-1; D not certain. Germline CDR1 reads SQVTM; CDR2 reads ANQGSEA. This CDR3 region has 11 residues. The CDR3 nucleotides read TGCAGCGTTGCCCCGAACAATGAGCGGTTCTTC. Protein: CSVAPNNERFF.

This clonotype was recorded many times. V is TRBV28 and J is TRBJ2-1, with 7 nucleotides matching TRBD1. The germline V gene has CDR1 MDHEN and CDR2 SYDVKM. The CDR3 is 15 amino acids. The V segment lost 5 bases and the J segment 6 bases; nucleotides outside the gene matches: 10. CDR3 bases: TGTGCCAGCAGTCCCCTGAGGGGGCAAGGCAATGAGCAGTTCTTC. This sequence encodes CASSPLRGQGNEQFF.

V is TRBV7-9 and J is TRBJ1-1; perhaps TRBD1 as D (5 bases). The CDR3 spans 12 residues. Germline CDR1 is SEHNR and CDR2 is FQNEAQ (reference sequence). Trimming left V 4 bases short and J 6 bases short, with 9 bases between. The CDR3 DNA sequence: TGTGCCAGCAGCTACGAAGGGGCTGAAGCTTTCTTT. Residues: CASSYEGAEAFF.

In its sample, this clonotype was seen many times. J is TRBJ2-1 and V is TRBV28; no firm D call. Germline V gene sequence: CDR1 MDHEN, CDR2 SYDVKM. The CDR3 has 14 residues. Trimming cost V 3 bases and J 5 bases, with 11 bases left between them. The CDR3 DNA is TGTGCCAGCAGTTTGGGTTGGAAGCACAATGAGCAGTTCTTC. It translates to CASSLGWKHNEQFF.

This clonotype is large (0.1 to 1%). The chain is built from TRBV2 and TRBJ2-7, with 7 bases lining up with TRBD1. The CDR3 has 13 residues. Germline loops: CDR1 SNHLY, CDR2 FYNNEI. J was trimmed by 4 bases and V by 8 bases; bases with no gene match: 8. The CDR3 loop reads CASYPTGPYEQYF. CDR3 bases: TGTGCCAGCTACCCGACAGGGCCTTACGAGCAGTACTTC. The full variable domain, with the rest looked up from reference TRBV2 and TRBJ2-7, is EPEVTQTPSHQVTQMGQEVILRCVPISNHLYFYWYRQILGQKVEFLVSFYNNEISEKSEIFDDQFSVERPDGSNFTLKIRSTKLEDSAMYFCASYPTGPYEQYFGPGTRLTVT.

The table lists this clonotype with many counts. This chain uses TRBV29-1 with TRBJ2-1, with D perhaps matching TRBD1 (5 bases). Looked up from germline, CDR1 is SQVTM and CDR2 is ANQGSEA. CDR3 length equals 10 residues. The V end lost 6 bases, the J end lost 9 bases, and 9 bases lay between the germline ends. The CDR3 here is CSVRETEQFF. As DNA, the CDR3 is TGCAGCGTCAGGGAAACTGAGCAGTTCTTC.

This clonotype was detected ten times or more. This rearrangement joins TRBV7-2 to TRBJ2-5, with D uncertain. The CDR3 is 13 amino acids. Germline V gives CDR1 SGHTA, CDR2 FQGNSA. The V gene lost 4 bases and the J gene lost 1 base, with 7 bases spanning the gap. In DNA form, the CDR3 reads TGTGCCAGCAGCTCCCGGATCCAAGAGACCCAGTACTTC. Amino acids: CASSSRIQETQYF.

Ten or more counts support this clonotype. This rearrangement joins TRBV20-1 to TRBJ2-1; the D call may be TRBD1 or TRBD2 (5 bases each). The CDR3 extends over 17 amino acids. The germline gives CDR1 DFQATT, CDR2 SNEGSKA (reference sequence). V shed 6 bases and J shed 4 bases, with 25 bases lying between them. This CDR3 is CSARSPLRDQRYNEQFF. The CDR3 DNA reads TGCAGTGCCCGGTCCCCCCTCCGGGACCAGCGATACAATGAGCAGTTCTTC.

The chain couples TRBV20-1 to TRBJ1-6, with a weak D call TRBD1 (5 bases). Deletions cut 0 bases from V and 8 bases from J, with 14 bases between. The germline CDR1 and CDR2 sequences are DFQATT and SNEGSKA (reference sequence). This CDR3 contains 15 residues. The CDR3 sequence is CSAREGQGFDSPLHF. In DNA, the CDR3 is TGCAGTGCTAGAGAGGGGCAAGGGTTCGATTCACCCCTCCACTTT.

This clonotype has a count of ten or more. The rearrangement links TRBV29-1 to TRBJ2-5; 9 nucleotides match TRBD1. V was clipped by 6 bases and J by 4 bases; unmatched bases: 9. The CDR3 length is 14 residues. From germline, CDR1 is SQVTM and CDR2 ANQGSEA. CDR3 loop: CSVDAGTGRETQYF. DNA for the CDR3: TGCAGCGTCGACGCCGGGACAGGGAGAGAGACCCAGTACTTC.